This T cell receptor (beta chain) was recovered during a study of a mutant IDH1 vaccine in newly diagnosed glioma. The study, taken as a whole, reports: Overall, approximately 93% of patients had vaccine-induced immune responses.

Stated time point: week 35, safety follow-up. Each dose delivered 300 ug of mutant IDH1 20-mer peptide subcutaneously with imiquimod. The vaccination schedule gave patients eight doses in weeks 1, 3, 5, 7, 11, 15, 19 and 23. In germline, CDR1 is ENHRY, CDR2 SYGVKD. The CDR3 runs 13 residues. Between the trimmed V and J ends, which lost 3 bases and 2 bases, there was a span of 7 bases. Remarks on this clone: Its target is not known.

Here immunoSEQ multiplex PCR was the method, and the copy in TCRdb shows in-frame clones only, minus some. The profile covers some 42,000 clones, with approximately 80% appearing a single time and about 4.6% taken by the ten largest. Sequences were derived from PBMCs, sampled from a glioma patient whose treatment included an IDH1 peptide vaccine. This chain uses TRBV10-3 with TRBJ2-5; D gene ambiguous. The TCR comes from a woman between 45 and 65 years old with glioma. CDR3: CAISERQQETQYF. The CDR3, as DNA: TGTGCCATCAGTGAACGACAACAAGAGACCCAGTACTTC.